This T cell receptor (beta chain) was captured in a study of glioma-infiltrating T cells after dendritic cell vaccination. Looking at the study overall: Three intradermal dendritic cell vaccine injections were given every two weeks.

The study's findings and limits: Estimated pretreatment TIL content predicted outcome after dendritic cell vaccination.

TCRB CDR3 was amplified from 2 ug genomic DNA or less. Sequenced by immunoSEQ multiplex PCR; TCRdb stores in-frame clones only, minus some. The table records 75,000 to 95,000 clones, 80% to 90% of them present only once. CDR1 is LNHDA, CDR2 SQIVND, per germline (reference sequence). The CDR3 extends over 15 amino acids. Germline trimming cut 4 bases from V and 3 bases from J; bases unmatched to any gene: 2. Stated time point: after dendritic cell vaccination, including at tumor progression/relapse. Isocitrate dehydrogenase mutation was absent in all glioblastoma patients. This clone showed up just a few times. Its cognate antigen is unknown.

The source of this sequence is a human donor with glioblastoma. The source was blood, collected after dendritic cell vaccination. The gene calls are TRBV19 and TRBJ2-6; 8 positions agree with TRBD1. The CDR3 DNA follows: TGTGCCAGTAGTAGGACAGGGTATGGGGCCAACGTCCTGACTTTC. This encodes CASSRTGYGANVLTF.